The 21 T cell receptor beta chains in this list originate from one sample, sequenced in a study of beta chain features in type 1 diabetes. General observations from the study: The study found moderately but significantly shorter TCRB CDR3s in all four CD4+ subsets of Type 1 diabetes patients.

The isolated RNA, all of it, was reverse transcribed, so expressed TCRB transcripts were what got sequenced. Clones were sequenced by immunoSEQ multiplex PCR, and TCRdb holds only the in-frame ones, with some missing. This sample carries about 240,000 clones, around 13% of them seen once, and the ten largest clones take about 0.018%. These receptors lack a known antigen. Sequenced input: naive CD4+ T cells from blood. These receptors originate from a man younger than 40 with type 1 diabetes.

This sequence joins TRBV30 and TRBJ1-5, with D maybe TRBD1 (5 bases). The germline CDR1 and CDR2 sequences are GTSNPN and SVGIG (reference sequence). CDR3 length equals 13 residues. With 1 base removed from V and 1 base from J, the gap between germline ends came to 5 bases. The CDR3 coding sequence is TGTGCCTGGAGTGAGGGGAGCAATCAGCCCCAGCATTTT. This sequence encodes CAWSEGSNQPQHF.

This clone showed up just a few times. The chain combines TRBV15 with TRBJ2-3; D is undetermined. V lost 0 bases to trimming and J lost 4 bases, with 5 bases between them. The CDR3 is made up of 13 amino acids. Looked up from germline, CDR1 is LNHNV and CDR2 is YYDKDF (reference sequence). The CDR3 sequence is CATSRDPADTQYF. Here the CDR3 DNA reads TGTGCCACCAGCAGAGATCCCGCAGATACGCAGTATTTT.

This clone was seen a few times. The rearrangement joins TRBV10-3 to TRBJ2-1; D is perhaps TRBD2 (6 bases). The germline CDR1 and CDR2 sequences are ENHRY and SYGVKD. The CDR3 is 11 residues long. V was clipped by 7 bases and J by 10 bases, with 11 bases between them. In nucleotides, the CDR3 is TGTGCCATCAAAGGGGAGGCCGAGCAGTTCTTC. This encodes CAIKGEAEQFF.

This chain uses TRBV6-5 with TRBJ2-5, with 10 bases lining up with TRBD2. The CDR3 has 15 residues. V lost 4 bases to trimming and J lost 5 bases; unmatched junction nucleotides: 7. The germline gives CDR1 MNHEY, CDR2 SVGAGI. The CDR3 DNA follows: TGTGCCAGCAGTTCCCTCCCGGGACTAGCGGAGACCCAGTACTTC. Protein: CASSSLPGLAETQYF.

This clone has just a few counts. The chain employs TRBV30 and TRBJ1-5; 8 bases are a match to TRBD1. Trimming removed 5 bases from V and 6 bases from J; junction bases left unmatched: 6. Germline V gene lookup returns CDR1 GTSNPN and CDR2 SVGIG (reference sequence). This CDR3 spans 13 amino acids. In nucleotides, the CDR3 is TGTGCCTGGGAGCAGGGGGCGGGTCAGCCCCAGCATTTT. Amino acids: CAWEQGAGQPQHF.

Only a few counts were recorded for this clone. The chain carries TRBV7-2 and TRBJ2-7, with TRBD1 matching over 8 bases. V lost 1 base, J lost 5 bases, and 7 bases stayed unmatched. Germline CDR1 SGHTA, CDR2 FQGNSA. The CDR3 has 15 residues. CDR3 region: CASSLGLQGDHEQYF. CDR3 bases: TGTGCCAGCAGCTTAGGTCTACAGGGGGACCACGAGCAGTACTTC.

The V gene is TRBV18, the J gene TRBJ2-7, with D tentatively TRBD2 (6 bases). The CDR3 totals 15 residues. V was pared by 0 bases and J by 1 base, with 10 bases between. Germline V gene sequence: CDR1 KGHSH, CDR2 LQKENI. CDR3 sequence reads: CASSPPLATSYEQYF. CDR3 DNA sequence: TGTGCCAGCTCACCACCACTAGCTACATCCTACGAGCAGTACTTC.

This clone has only a few counts. V gene TRBV2 combines with J gene TRBJ1-3; TRBD1 aligns across 7 bases. Germline V CDR1 and CDR2: SNHLY, FYNNEI. V was pared by 5 bases and J by 0 bases, with 19 bases of the junction left unmatched. The CDR3 totals 20 residues. The CDR3 DNA reads TGTGCCAGCAGTAAAGGGACGACAGGGACCACGCGCGGCTCTGGAAACACCATATATTTT. Translation: CASSKGTTGTTRGSGNTIYF. The whole variable domain, filled in from reference TRBV2 and TRBJ1-3, reads EPEVTQTPSHQVTQMGQEVILRCVPISNHLYFYWYRQILGQKVEFLVSFYNNEISEKSEIFDDQFSVERPDGSNFTLKIRSTKLEDSAMYFCASSKGTTGTTRGSGNTIYFGEGSWLTVV.

The table lists this clone with a few counts. The chain combines TRBV30 with TRBJ2-2; 8 bases fit TRBD2. This CDR3 is built from 16 residues. The V gene's germline CDR1 is GTSNPN and CDR2 SVGIG (reference sequence). V lost 0 bases and J lost 6; bases outside the gene matches: 9. The CDR3 sequence is CAWSVIGGLVSGELFF. The CDR3 DNA reads TGTGCCTGGAGTGTAATTGGGGGACTAGTTTCCGGGGAGCTGTTTTTT.

This clone was observed a few times. This chain connects TRBV9 to TRBJ2-2; TRBD1 matches 9 bases. Per the germline V gene, CDR1 is SGDLS and CDR2 is YYNGEE. The CDR3 is made up of 16 amino acids. Germline trimming cut 4 bases from V and 2 bases from J; bases unmatched to any gene: 6. Here the CDR3 reads CASSPRTGVNTGELFF. The CDR3 DNA follows: TGTGCCAGCAGCCCGCGGACAGGGGTCAACACCGGGGAGCTGTTTTTT.

This clone came up a few times. The rearrangement links TRBV6-1 to TRBJ2-5; perhaps TRBD2 as D (5 bases). The V gene's germline CDR1 is MNHNS and CDR2 SASEGT. V shed 1 base and J shed 5 bases, with 5 bases lying between them. The CDR3 is 12 amino acids. The CDR3 nucleotides are TGTGCCAGCAGTGAAGGCGGGGAGACCCAGTACTTC. This translates into CASSEGGETQYF.

This clone was detected a few times. The chain joins TRBV11-3 to TRBJ2-5; possible D gene TRBD2, 6 bases. Germline values: CDR1 SGHNT, CDR2 YENEEA. The CDR3 is 13 amino acids. V lost 5 bases, J lost 2 bases, and 9 bases lay in between. CDR3 sequence reads: CASSLGTQETQYF. The CDR3 DNA sequence: TGTGCCAGCAGCCTCGGGACTCAAGAGACCCAGTACTTC.

This clone was seen a few times. The chain has TRBV6-5 and TRBJ2-3; D is ambiguous. V dropped 2 bases and J dropped 4 bases, with 7 bases sitting between them. The CDR3 spans 13 residues. Germline CDR1 MNHEY, CDR2 SVGAGI. The chain's CDR3 is CASSYGAADTQYF. CDR3 nucleotide sequence: TGTGCCAGCAGTTACGGTGCGGCAGATACGCAGTATTTT.

A few counts support this clone. The gene calls are TRBV19 and TRBJ2-3, with D possibly TRBD2 on 6 matching bases. Germline CDR1 reads LNHDA; CDR2 reads SQIVND (reference sequence). The CDR3 covers 13 residues. V was shortened by 5 bases and J by 2 bases, with 8 bases between the two germline ends. DNA for the CDR3: TGTGCCAGTAGTTCTAGCGTCACAGATACGCAGTATTTT. This translates into CASSSSVTDTQYF.

This clone was counted between two and nine times. J is TRBJ1-1 and V is TRBV18; D possibly corresponds to TRBD1 (6 bases). Trimming stripped 1 base from V and 3 bases from J, with 15 bases between. The CDR3 has 16 amino acids. The germline gives CDR1 KGHSH, CDR2 LQKENI. The CDR3 DNA sequence: TGTGCCAGCTCACCACTATCGGGGGGCCACGACACTGAAGCTTTCTTT. Protein sequence: CASSPLSGGHDTEAFF. The variable domain in full, with the rest retrieved from reference TRBV18 and TRBJ1-1, is NAGVMQNPRHLVRRRGQEARLRCSPMKGHSHVYWYRQLPEEGLKFMVYLQKENIIDESGMPKERFSAEFPKEGPSILRIQQVVRGDSAAYFCASSPLSGGHDTEAFFGQGTRLTVV.

The sample holds a few counts of this clone. This chain uses TRBV19 with TRBJ2-1; 8 nucleotides line up with TRBD2. Germline V CDR1 and CDR2: LNHDA, SQIVND (reference sequence). This CDR3 has 15 amino acids. J was trimmed by 7 bases and V by 4 bases; bases with no gene match: 9. This CDR3 reads CASSRARSGSNEQFF. In DNA, the CDR3 is TGTGCCAGTAGTAGGGCCCGAAGCGGGAGTAATGAGCAGTTCTTC.

The chain employs TRBV9 and TRBJ1-2; a weak D match, TRBD1 (6 bases). Per germline, CDR1 SGDLS and CDR2 YYNGEE. The CDR3 extends over 15 amino acids. Trimming pared 0 bases from V and 4 bases from J, leaving 13 bases between. DNA of the CDR3: TGTGCCAGCAGCGTAGGAGGGATGGGGGCCTATGGCTACACCTTC. Amino acids: CASSVGGMGAYGYTF.

This clone was counted a few times. The chain uses TRBV7-9 and TRBJ1-1, with no clear D. Germline loops: CDR1 SEHNR, CDR2 FQNEAQ (reference sequence). The CDR3 sequence is 15 residues long. Deletions cut 5 bases from V and 0 bases from J, with 13 bases between. CDR3 sequence: CASSPPAGMNTEAFF. The CDR3 coding sequence is TGTGCCAGCAGCCCTCCGGCAGGTATGAACACTGAAGCTTTCTTT.

The V gene is TRBV19, the J gene TRBJ2-1, with D possibly being TRBD2 (5 bases). The germline V gene has CDR1 LNHDA and CDR2 SQIVND (reference sequence). The length of the CDR3 is 15 residues. The V and J ends lost 4 bases and 6 bases respectively, with 16 bases between them. The CDR3 bases are TGTGCCAGTAGTACACTTCGTGCGGGCTCCAATGAGCAGTTCTTC. This encodes CASSTLRAGSNEQFF.

The chain combines TRBV19 with TRBJ2-3; 8 nucleotides line up with TRBD1. Trimming at V came to 10 bases and at J to 2 bases, leaving 5 bases not matched to a gene. This CDR3 has 13 residues. Germline V CDR1 and CDR2: LNHDA, SQIVND (reference sequence). The CDR3 here is CATQTGDTDTQYF. The CDR3, as DNA: TGTGCCACCCAGACAGGGGACACAGATACGCAGTATTTT.

V gene TRBV5-1 combines with J gene TRBJ2-1, with TRBD2 identical over 15 bases. Germline CDR1 reads SGHRS; CDR2 reads YFSETQ. The CDR3 runs 16 residues. J was trimmed by 7 bases and V by 0 bases; bases with no gene match: 2. CDR3 protein: CASSLAGLAGGNEQFF. CDR3 bases: TGCGCCAGCAGCTTGGCCGGACTAGCGGGAGGGAATGAGCAGTTCTTC.